A selection of T cell receptor beta chains follows, all from one sample in a study of blood T cell repertoires in COVID-19. Assay: immunoSEQ multiplex PCR; the TCRdb copy retains only in-frame clones and omits some. In the table there are fewer than 300,000 clones, just over 90% of which are singletons. The sample comprised peripheral blood. The receptors come from a woman aged 25 to 39 with COVID-19, enrolled during active disease. Each CDR3 is given with its conserved first and last residue. Each record gives: V gene, clone size, D gene, CDR3 length, J gene, CDR3 DNA, CDR3 protein. A D gene is named only where the DNA matches it firmly. The size entry is marked missing in some rows and otherwise reads once, few, many or a size class.

TRBV29-1,NA,TRBD1,13,TRBJ1-4,TGCAGCGTCCTAGGACAGGGGGAAGGAAAACTGTTTTTT,CSVLGQGEGKLFF
TRBV30,NA,NA,14,TRBJ2-5,TGTGCCTGGAGTGACAGGATCGCGCAAGAGACCCAGTACTTC,CAWSDRIAQETQYF
TRBV2,NA,NA,15,TRBJ2-7,TGTGCCAGCAGTGAATCTCCGGGAGACTCCTACGAGCAGTACTTC,CASSESPGDSYEQYF
TRBV28,NA,NA,15,TRBJ2-7,TGTGCCAGCAGTTTTCGGACACCCCTTACCTACGAGCAGTACTTC,CASSFRTPLTYEQYF
TRBV5-1,NA,NA,14,TRBJ1-1,TGCGCCAGCAGCTTGGCCCCCGGGAACACTGAAGCTTTCTTT,CASSLAPGNTEAFF
TRBV10-1,few,TRBD1,16,TRBJ2-1,TGCGCCAGCAGTGAGGGACAGGGGGCCGTCTACAATGAGCAGTTCTTC,CASSEGQGAVYNEQFF
TRBV11-3,NA,TRBD1,15,TRBJ2-1,TGTGCCAGCAGCTTAGGCGGGACAGGGAATAATGAGCAGTTCTTC,CASSLGGTGNNEQFF
TRBV3-1/TRBV3-2,NA,TRBD2,16,TRBJ2-5,TGTGCCAGCAGCACCCGACTAGCGGGAGTTCAAGAGACCCAGTACTTC,CASSTRLAGVQETQYF
TRBV4-2,few,NA,15,TRBJ1-5,TGTGCCAGCAGCCAAGATAGGGGGAGCAATCAGCCCCAGCATTTT,CASSQDRGSNQPQHF
TRBV2,NA,NA,13,TRBJ2-7,TGTGCCAGCAGTGAGCCAGGGAACTACGAGCAGTACTTC,CASSEPGNYEQYF
TRBV5-1,NA,NA,14,TRBJ1-2,TGCGCCAGCAGCTTGGGGCAGGTTAACTATGGCTACACCTTC,CASSLGQVNYGYTF
TRBV3-1/TRBV3-2,NA,NA,14,TRBJ1-1,TGTGCCAGCAGCCAAGGGGGCAGGTGGACTGAAGCTTTCTTT,CASSQGGRWTEAFF
TRBV19,once,TRBD1,15,TRBJ2-6,TGTGCCAGTACGGGACAGGTCTATGGGGCCAACGTCCTGACTTTC,CASTGQVYGANVLTF
TRBV19,NA,NA,13,TRBJ1-6,TGTGCCAGTGGGGCTGAAAGTCGATCACCCCTCCACTTT,CASGAESRSPLHF
TRBV5-6,NA,TRBD1,14,TRBJ1-2,TGTGCCAGCAGACAGGGACAGGGGGCGGGCAGCTACACCTTC,CASRQGQGAGSYTF
TRBV19,NA,NA,14,TRBJ1-5,TGTGCCAGTAGCGACAGTCCCGGCAATCAGCCCCAGCATTTT,CASSDSPGNQPQHF
TRBV9,NA,TRBD1,17,TRBJ2-2,TGTGCCAGCAGCGTAGTGGCAGGGGGTTGGAACACCGGGGAGCTGTTTTTT,CASSVVAGGWNTGELFF
TRBV19,NA,TRBD2,18,TRBJ2-2,TGTGCCAGTAAGGGGACTAGCGGGAGTGTGGAGAACACCGGGGAGCTGTTTTTT,CASKGTSGSVENTGELFF
TRBV4-2,NA,NA,15,TRBJ2-7,TGTGCCAGCAGCCAAGAGAGCGGGCCCTCCTACGAGCAGTACTTC,CASSQESGPSYEQYF
TRBV4-1,once,NA,15,TRBJ1-5,TGCGCCAGCAGCCAAGACTCAGGGCCTAATCAGCCCCAGCATTTT,CASSQDSGPNQPQHF
TRBV5-5,NA,TRBD1,17,TRBJ1-6,TGTGCCAGCAGCTTGGCCGGGACAGGGGGTTTTAATTCACCCCTCCACTTT,CASSLAGTGGFNSPLHF
TRBV24-1,NA,NA,14,TRBJ2-7,TGTGCCACCAGTGATAACTATCGCTCCTACGAGCAGTACTTC,CATSDNYRSYEQYF
TRBV5-5,NA,TRBD2,16,TRBJ2-3,TGTGCCAGCAGCGGGCGGACTAGCGAGTACACAGATACGCAGTATTTT,CASSGRTSEYTDTQYF
TRBV15,NA,NA,15,TRBJ1-6,TGTGCCACCAGCAGCGGGGGGGGGTATAATTCACCCCTCCACTTT,CATSSGGGYNSPLHF
TRBV18,NA,TRBD1,15,TRBJ1-1,TGTGCCAGCTCACCATGGTCAGGGGGCCGCCATGAAGCTTTCTTT,CASSPWSGGRHEAFF
TRBV2,NA,NA,17,TRBJ1-6,TGTGCCAGCAGTGACTCACGATATAGCTCCTATAATTCACCCCTCCACTTT,CASSDSRYSSYNSPLHF
TRBV13,NA,TRBD2,19,TRBJ2-3,TGTGCCAGCAGCTCCGGTGGGATAGCGGGAGTAAGTGTCACAGATACGCAGTATTTT,CASSSGGIAGVSVTDTQYF
TRBV5-1,NA,TRBD2,14,TRBJ2-3,TGCGCCAGCAGCCCCGGGACTAGCGGAGATACGCAGTATTTT,CASSPGTSGDTQYF
TRBV20-1,NA,NA,11,TRBJ2-7,TGCAGTGCTATAAACAGCTACGAGCAGTACTTC,CSAINSYEQYF
TRBV7-8,NA,NA,12,TRBJ1-1,TGTGCCAGCAGCTTAGGGGCAACTGAAGCTTTCTTT,CASSLGATEAFF
TRBV6-5,NA,TRBD1,14,TRBJ1-1,TGTGCCAGCAGGTTTGACAGGGGTGGAACTGAAGCTTTCTTT,CASRFDRGGTEAFF
TRBV5-1,once,TRBD2,15,TRBJ2-1,TGCGCCAGCAGCTTGGGGGCAGGGACTAGCCGTGAGCAGTTCTTC,CASSLGAGTSREQFF
TRBV2,NA,TRBD1,16,TRBJ1-1,TGTGCCAGCATCAAAGAGGAAGGGGGCGGGAACACTGAAGCTTTCTTT,CASIKEEGGGNTEAFF
TRBV11-2,few,NA,14,TRBJ2-7,TGTGCCAGCAGCTTAGGGTTGGGGGGCTACGAGCAGTACTTC,CASSLGLGGYEQYF
TRBV2,NA,NA,12,TRBJ2-7,TGTGCCAGCAGGCGGAGGGGCTACGAGCAGTACTTC,CASRRRGYEQYF
TRBV4-2,NA,NA,14,TRBJ1-4,TGTGCCAGCAGCCAAGAATTGACGGGGAAAAAACTGTTTTTT,CASSQELTGKKLFF
TRBV20-1,NA,TRBD1,14,TRBJ1-2,TGCAGTGCTAGTAGGGACAGGGTCGGCTATGGCTACACCTTC,CSASRDRVGYGYTF
TRBV7-2,NA,NA,15,TRBJ1-3,TGTGCCAGCAGCCAGACAGTTGGAGCTGGAAACACCATATATTTT,CASSQTVGAGNTIYF
TRBV19,NA,TRBD1,14,TRBJ2-7,TGTGCCAGTAGTAGCCGGGACAGGGGGTACGAGCAGTACTTC,CASSSRDRGYEQYF
TRBV27,NA,NA,14,TRBJ2-7,TGTGCCAGCAGGTCCCCACACCAGGCTTTCGAGCAGTACTTC,CASRSPHQAFEQYF
TRBV7-9,NA,NA,15,TRBJ1-1,TGTGCCAGCAGCTTGCCGACAGTCATGAACACTGAAGCTTTCTTT,CASSLPTVMNTEAFF
TRBV28,NA,NA,14,TRBJ2-7,TGTGCCAGCAGTTTATCCAGGGAAGGGAACGAGCAGTACTTC,CASSLSREGNEQYF
TRBV27,once,TRBD1,15,TRBJ2-7,TGTGCCAGCAGTTCACCCGGGACAGGATCCTACGAGCAGTACTTC,CASSSPGTGSYEQYF
TRBV18,NA,TRBD1,14,TRBJ2-7,TGTGCCAGCTCACTGGGACAGGACGTATACGAGCAGTACTTC,CASSLGQDVYEQYF
TRBV10-3,NA,TRBD2,17,TRBJ2-1,TGTGCCATCAGTGACCCCACTAGCGGGAGTAGGTACAATGAGCAGTTCTTC,CAISDPTSGSRYNEQFF
TRBV11-1,NA,NA,15,TRBJ1-1,TGTGCCAGCAGCTTATTCGGACAAGGGAACACTGAAGCTTTCTTT,CASSLFGQGNTEAFF
TRBV2,NA,NA,15,TRBJ2-2,TGTGCCAGCGTCCCGGGGGATGCGAACACCGGGGAGCTGTTTTTT,CASVPGDANTGELFF